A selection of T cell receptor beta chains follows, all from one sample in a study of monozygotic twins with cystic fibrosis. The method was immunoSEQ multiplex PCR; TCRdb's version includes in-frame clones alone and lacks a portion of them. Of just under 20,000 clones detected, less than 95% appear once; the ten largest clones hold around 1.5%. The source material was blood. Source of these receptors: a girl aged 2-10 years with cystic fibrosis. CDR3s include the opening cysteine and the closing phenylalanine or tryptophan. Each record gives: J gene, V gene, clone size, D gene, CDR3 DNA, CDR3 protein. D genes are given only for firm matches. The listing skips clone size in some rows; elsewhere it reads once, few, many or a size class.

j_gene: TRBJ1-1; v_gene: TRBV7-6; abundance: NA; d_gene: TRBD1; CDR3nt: TGTGCCAGCAGCTTGACAGGGGGGAGGACTGAAGCTTTCTTT; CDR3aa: CASSLTGGRTEAFF
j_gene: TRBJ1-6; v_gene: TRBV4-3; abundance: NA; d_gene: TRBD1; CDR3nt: TGCGCCAGCAGCCAAGATCAGGGGGCGAATAATTCACCCCTCCACTTT; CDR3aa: CASSQDQGANNSPLHF
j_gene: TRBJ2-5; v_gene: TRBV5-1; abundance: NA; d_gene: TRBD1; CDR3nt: TGCGCCAGCAGCGGTGACAGGGATCAAGAGACCCAGTACTTC; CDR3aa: CASSGDRDQETQYF
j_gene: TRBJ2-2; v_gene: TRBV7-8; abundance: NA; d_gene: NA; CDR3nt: TGTGCCAGCAGCCCGACCAAGAGCGGGGAGCTGTTTTTT; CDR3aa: CASSPTKSGELFF
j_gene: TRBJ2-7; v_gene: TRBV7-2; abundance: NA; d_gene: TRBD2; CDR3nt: TGTGCGTGCCGGGCTAGCGGGAGCTCCTACGAGCAGTACTTC; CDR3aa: CACRASGSSYEQYF
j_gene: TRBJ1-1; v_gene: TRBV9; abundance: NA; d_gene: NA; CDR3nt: TGTGCCAGCAGCGTAGTAGGGTCAGGAAACACTGAAGCTTTCTTT; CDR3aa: CASSVVGSGNTEAFF
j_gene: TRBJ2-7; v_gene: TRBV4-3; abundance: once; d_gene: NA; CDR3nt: TGCGCCAGCAGCCAAGCTATCAAATACGAGCAGTACTTC; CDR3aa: CASSQAIKYEQYF
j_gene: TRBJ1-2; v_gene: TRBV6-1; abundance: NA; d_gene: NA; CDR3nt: TGTGCCAGCAGTGAAGGTTGGGGGAGTGACTATGGCTACACCTTC; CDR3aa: CASSEGWGSDYGYTF
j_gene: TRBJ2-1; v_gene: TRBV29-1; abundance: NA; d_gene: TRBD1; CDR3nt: TGCAGCGCCGGGGGACAGGGCCTGTTCTTC; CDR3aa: CSAGGQGLFF
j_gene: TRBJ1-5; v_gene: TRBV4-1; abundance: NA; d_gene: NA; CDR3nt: TGCGCCAGCAGCCAAGGTAGATTCGGGGTTTTAAATCAGCCCCAGCATTTT; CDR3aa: CASSQGRFGVLNQPQHF
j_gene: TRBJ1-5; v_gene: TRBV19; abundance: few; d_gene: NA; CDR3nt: TGTGCCAGTAGTATGGGGGGGCCCCAGCATTTT; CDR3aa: CASSMGGPQHF
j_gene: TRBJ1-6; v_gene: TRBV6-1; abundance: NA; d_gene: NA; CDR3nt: TGTGCCAGCAGTGCTTACAGGTTACCATCCTATAATTCACCCCTCCACTTT; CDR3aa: CASSAYRLPSYNSPLHF
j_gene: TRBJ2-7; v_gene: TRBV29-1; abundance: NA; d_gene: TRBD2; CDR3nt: TGCAGCGTTGAACTAACTAGCGGGAGAACCTACGAGCAGTACTTC; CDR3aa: CSVELTSGRTYEQYF
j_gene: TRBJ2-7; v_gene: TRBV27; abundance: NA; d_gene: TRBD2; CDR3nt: TGTGCCAGCGGGGGGGACTACGAGCAGTACTTC; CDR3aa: CASGGDYEQYF
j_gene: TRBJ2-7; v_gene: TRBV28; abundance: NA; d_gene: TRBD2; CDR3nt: TGTGCCAGCAGTTCCTCCCGGGCGGGAGAAAGTTACGAGCAGTACTTC; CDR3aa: CASSSSRAGESYEQYF
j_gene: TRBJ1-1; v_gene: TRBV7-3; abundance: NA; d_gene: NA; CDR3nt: TGTGCCAGCAGCTCCCCGGGGGCCCAAGAAGCTTTCTTT; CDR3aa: CASSSPGAQEAFF
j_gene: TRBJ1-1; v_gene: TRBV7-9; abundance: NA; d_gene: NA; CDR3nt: TGTGCCAGCATCGCTTATGGGTCTTTGGCTGAAGCTTTCTTT; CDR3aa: CASIAYGSLAEAFF
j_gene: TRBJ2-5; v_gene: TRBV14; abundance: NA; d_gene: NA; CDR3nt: TGTGCCAGCAGCCAAGAGCTAGCGTCGGAGACCCAGTACTTC; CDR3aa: CASSQELASETQYF
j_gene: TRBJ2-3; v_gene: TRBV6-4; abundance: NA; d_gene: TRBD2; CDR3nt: TGTGCCAGCAGTGCACTAGCGGGGTCCACAGATACGCAGTATTTT; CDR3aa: CASSALAGSTDTQYF
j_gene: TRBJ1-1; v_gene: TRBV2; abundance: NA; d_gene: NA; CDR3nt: TGTGCCAGCAGTGCAGCAGAAAAAGCTGAAGCTTTCTTT; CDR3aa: CASSAAEKAEAFF